This T cell receptor beta chain appears in the sequencing data of a study of identifying expanded T cells in peripheral blood. V dropped 6 bases and J dropped 2 bases, with 11 bases sitting between them. The germline V gene encodes CDR1 ENHRY and CDR2 SYGVKD. CDR3 size: 13 residues. The method was immunoSEQ multiplex PCR; TCRdb's version includes in-frame clones alone and lacks a portion of them. The sample carries approximately 100,000 clones, more than 85% recorded once. The gene calls are TRBV10-3 and TRBJ2-7, with D maybe TRBD2 (5 bases). Sequenced: blood. This TCR derives from a person aged 18 to 70 in good health. The CDR3 region is CAIRGVGAYEQYF. Written as DNA, the CDR3 is TGTGCCATCAGGGGAGTGGGCGCCTACGAGCAGTACTTC.